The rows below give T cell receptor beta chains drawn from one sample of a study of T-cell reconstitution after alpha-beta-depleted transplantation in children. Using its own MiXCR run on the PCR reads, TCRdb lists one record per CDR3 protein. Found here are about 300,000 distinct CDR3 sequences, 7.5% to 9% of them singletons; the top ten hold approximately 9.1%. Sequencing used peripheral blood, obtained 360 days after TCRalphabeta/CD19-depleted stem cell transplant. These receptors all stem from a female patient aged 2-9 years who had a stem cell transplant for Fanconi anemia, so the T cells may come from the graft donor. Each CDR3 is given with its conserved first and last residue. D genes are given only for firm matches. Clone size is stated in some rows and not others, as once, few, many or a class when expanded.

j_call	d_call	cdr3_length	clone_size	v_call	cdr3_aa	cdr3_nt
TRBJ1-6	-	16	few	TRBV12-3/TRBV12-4	CASSLRPSSYNSPLHF	TGTGCCAGCAGTTTACGGCCGAGCTCCTATAATTCACCCCTCCACTTT
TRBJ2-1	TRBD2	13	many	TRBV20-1	CSAPIAGTNEQFF	TGCAGTGCTCCCATAGCGGGAACCAATGAGCAGTTCTTC
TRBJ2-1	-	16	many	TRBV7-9	CASSSFSRNRGNEQFF	TGTGCCAGCAGCTCATTCAGTCGGAATAGGGGAAATGAGCAGTTCTTC
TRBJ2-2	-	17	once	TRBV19	CASSILGGTENTGELFF	TGTGCCAGTAGTATCTTAGGGGGGACAGAAAACACCGGGGAGCTGTTTTTT
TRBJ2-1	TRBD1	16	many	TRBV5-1	CASSALSWGQGGEQFF	TGCGCCAGCTCGGCACTTTCATGGGGACAGGGGGGTGAGCAGTTCTTC
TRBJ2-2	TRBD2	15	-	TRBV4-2	CASSWTRSDTGELFF	TGTGCCAGCAGCTGGACTAGGAGTGACACCGGGGAGCTGTTTTTT
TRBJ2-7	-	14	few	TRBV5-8	CASSSDLRAYEQYF	TGTGCCAGCAGCTCCGACCTGAGGGCCTACGAGCAGTACTTC
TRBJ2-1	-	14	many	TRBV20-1	CSAQGRASYNEQFF	TGCAGTGCCCAAGGAAGGGCCTCCTACAATGAGCAGTTCTTC
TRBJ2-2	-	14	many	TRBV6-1	CASKDQTGTGELFF	TGTGCCAGCAAGGATCAAACGGGGACCGGGGAGCTGTTTTTT
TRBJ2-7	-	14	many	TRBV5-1	CASSLWAGPYEQYF	TGCGCCAGCAGCTTGTGGGCAGGGCCCTACGAGCAGTACTTC
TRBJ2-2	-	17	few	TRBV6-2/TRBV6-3	CASSPGPTTLRPGELFF	TGTGCCAGCAGCCCCGGGCCCACAACCCTCCGGCCCGGGGAGCTGTTTTTT
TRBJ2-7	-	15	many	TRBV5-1	CASSLTSPSSYEQYF	TGCGCCAGCAGCTTAACTAGCCCGAGCTCCTACGAGCAGTACTTC
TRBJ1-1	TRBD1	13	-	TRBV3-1	CASTHRTGEEAFF	TGTGCCAGCACCCACCGGACAGGGGAAGAAGCTTTCTTT
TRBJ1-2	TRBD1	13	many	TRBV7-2	CASSPGTIQGVTF	TGTGCCAGCAGCCCCGGGACGATACAGGGGGTGACCTTC
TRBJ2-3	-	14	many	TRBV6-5	CASRRGPNTDTQYF	TGTGCCAGCAGACGCGGGCCAAACACAGATACGCAGTATTTT
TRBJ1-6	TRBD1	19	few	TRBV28	CASSPSAIQGDSYNSPLHF	TGTGCCAGCAGTCCCTCGGCCATCCAGGGGGACTCCTATAATTCACCCCTCCACTTT
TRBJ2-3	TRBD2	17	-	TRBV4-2	CASSQDPGLAGADTQYF	TGTGCCAGCAGCCAAGACCCCGGACTAGCGGGGGCAGATACGCAGTATTTT
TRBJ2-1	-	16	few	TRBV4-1	CASSQDWGGYYNEQFF	TGCGCCAGCAGCCAAGATTGGGGGGGCTACTACAATGAGCAGTTCTTC
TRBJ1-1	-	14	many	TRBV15	CATSIDKRAVEAFF	TGTGCCACCAGCATTGACAAGAGGGCTGTCGAAGCTTTCTTT
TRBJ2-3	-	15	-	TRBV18	CASSPPASGRDTQYF	TGTGCCAGCTCACCACCGGCTTCCGGGAGAGATACGCAGTATTTT
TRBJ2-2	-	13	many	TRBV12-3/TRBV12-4	CASSPDPAGELFF	TGTGCCAGCAGTCCCGACCCCGCCGGGGAGCTGTTTTTT
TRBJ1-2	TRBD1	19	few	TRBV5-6	CASSTSSHPSGTVNYGYTF	TGTGCCAGCAGCACCTCCTCTCACCCCAGCGGGACAGTAAACTATGGCTACACCTTC
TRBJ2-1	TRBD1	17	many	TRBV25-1	CASSESVGQGGNNEQFF	TGTGCCAGCAGTGAATCAGTGGGACAGGGCGGGAACAATGAGCAGTTCTTC
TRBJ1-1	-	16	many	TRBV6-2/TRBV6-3	CASSYSMGSIRTEAFF	TGTGCCAGCAGTTACTCGATGGGGAGTATACGAACTGAAGCTTTCTTT
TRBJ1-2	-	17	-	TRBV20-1	CSAQESPTGRRSYGYTF	TGCAGTGCCCAAGAGTCCCCCACGGGCAGGCGTTCCTATGGCTACACCTTC
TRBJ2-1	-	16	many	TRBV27	CASSPLGGGGFYEQFF	TGTGCCAGCAGTCCCCTAGGGGGAGGGGGGTTCTACGAGCAGTTCTTC
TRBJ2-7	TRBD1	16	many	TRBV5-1	CASSLVQGSISYEQYF	TGCGCCAGCAGCTTGGTACAGGGGTCGATCTCCTACGAGCAGTACTTC
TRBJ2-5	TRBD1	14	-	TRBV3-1	CASSLSGTEETQYF	TGTGCCAGCAGCCTCTCCGGGACAGAAGAGACCCAGTACTTC
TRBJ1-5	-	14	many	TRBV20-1	CSARDLVYNQPQHF	TGCAGTGCTAGAGATTTAGTGTACAATCAGCCCCAGCATTTT
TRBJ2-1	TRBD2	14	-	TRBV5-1	CASSPGLAGLEQFF	TGCGCCAGCAGCCCGGGACTAGCGGGACTCGAGCAGTTCTTC
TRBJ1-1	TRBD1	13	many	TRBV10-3	CAISQGEDTEAFF	TGTGCCATCAGTCAGGGGGAGGACACTGAAGCTTTCTTT
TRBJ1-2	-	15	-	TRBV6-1	CASSAYGGGGTEETF	TGTGCCAGCAGTGCCTACGGGGGCGGGGGGACGGAGGAAACCTTC
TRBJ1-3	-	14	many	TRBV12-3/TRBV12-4	CASSLAQSGNTIYF	TGTGCCAGCAGTCTCGCACAGAGTGGAAACACCATATATTTT
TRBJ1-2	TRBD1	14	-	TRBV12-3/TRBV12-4	CASSQTDRVDGYTF	TGTGCCAGCAGTCAAACGGACAGGGTAGATGGCTACACCTTC
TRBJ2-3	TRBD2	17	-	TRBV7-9	CASSPGLRGTSTDTQYF	TGTGCCAGCAGCCCCGGACTGCGGGGGACTAGCACAGATACGCAGTATTTT
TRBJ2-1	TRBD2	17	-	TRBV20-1	CSARSASGGVSYNEQFF	TGCAGTGCTAGGTCGGCTAGCGGGGGGGTTTCGTACAATGAGCAGTTCTTC
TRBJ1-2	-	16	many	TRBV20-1	CSAREGSKGKNYGYTF	TGCAGTGCTAGAGAAGGATCGAAAGGCAAAAACTATGGCTACACCTTC
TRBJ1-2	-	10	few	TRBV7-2	CASSLVSYTF	TGTGCCAGCAGCTTAGTTTCCTACACCTTC
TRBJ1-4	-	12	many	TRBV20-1	CSARVRGEKLFF	TGCAGTGCTAGAGTTCGGGGTGAAAAACTGTTTTTT
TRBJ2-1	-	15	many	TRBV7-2	CASNLDSPAYNEQFF	TGTGCCAGCAACCTGGACAGTCCTGCCTACAATGAGCAGTTCTTC
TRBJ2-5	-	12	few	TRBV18	CASSPPQGTQYF	TGTGCCAGCTCACCACCTCAGGGGACCCAGTACTTC
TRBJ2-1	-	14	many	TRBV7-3	CASSLTGGDREQFF	TGTGCCAGCAGCTTAACAGGGGGGGATCGTGAGCAGTTCTTC
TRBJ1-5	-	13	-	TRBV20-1	CSAGHISNQPQHF	TGCAGTGCGGGACACATTAGCAATCAGCCCCAGCATTTT
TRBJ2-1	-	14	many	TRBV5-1	CASSLAAGYNEQFF	TGCGCCAGCAGCTTGGCGGCTGGCTACAATGAGCAGTTCTTC
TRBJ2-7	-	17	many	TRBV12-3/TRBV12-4	CASSLFVAILNSGEQYF	TGTGCCAGCAGTTTGTTCGTGGCTATTCTCAACTCGGGAGAGCAGTACTTC
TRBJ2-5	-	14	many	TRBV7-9	CASSFRTNEETQYF	TGTGCCAGCAGCTTCCGGACAAACGAAGAGACCCAGTACTTC